The clone carrying this T cell receptor (beta chain) was observed a few times. The antigen is unknown. The sample originates from a study of vaccination effects on CD4 cells after COVID-19. Before any sequencing was done, the ViraFEST assay used viral peptide pools to expand antigen-specific CD4+ T cells. Following 10 days of culture, CD4+ T cells were isolated. Negative nucleocapsid antibody tests before and after vaccination confirmed no previous SARS-CoV-2 infection. IL-2 at 10 IU/ml and peptides at around 9.6 ug/ml were added to cultured PBMC, a few million per well. Here immunoSEQ multiplex PCR was the method, and the copy in TCRdb shows in-frame clones only, minus some. The sample holds 77,000 or so clones, under 80% seen once. V gave up 2 bases and J gave up 7 bases, with 11 bases separating them. The CDR3 is made up of 13 amino acids. CDR1 SNHLY and CDR2 FYNNEI come from the germline V gene.

The sequences come from CD4+ T cells from PBMCs cultured with SARS-CoV-2 spike peptides, collected before COVID-19 vaccination. This chain joins TRBV2 and TRBJ1-2; possible D gene TRBD1, 6 bases. The clonotype originates from a human donor who received a COVID-19 vaccine. The DNA for the CDR3 is TGTGCCAGCAGTGAAAGGACAGATGCTGGCTACACCTTC. Protein product: CASSERTDAGYTF.